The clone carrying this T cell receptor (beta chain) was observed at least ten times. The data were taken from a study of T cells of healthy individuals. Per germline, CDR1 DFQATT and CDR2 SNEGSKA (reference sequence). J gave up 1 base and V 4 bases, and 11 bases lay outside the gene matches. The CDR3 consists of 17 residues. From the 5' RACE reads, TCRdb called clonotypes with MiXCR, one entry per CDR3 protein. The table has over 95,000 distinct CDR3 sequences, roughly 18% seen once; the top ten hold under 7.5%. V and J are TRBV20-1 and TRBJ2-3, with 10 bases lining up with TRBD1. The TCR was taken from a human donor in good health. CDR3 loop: CSATRQGAGWGTDTQYF. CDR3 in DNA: TGCAGTGCTACAAGACAGGGGGCGGGATGGGGCACAGATACGCAGTATTTT.